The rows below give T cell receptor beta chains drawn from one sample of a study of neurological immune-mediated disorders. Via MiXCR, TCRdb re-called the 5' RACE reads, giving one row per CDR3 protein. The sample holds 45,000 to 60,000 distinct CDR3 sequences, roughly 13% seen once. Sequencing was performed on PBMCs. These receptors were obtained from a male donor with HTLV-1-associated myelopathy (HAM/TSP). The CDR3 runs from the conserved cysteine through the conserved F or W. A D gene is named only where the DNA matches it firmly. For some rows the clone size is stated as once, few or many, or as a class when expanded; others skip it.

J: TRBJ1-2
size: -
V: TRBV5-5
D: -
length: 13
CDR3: CASSLPPGYGYTF
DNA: TGTGCCAGCAGCTTACCCCCGGGGTATGGCTACACCTTC

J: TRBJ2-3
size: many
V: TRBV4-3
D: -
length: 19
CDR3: CASSQLVFEGEAHEDTQYF
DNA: TGCGCCAGCAGCCAATTGGTATTTGAGGGGGAGGCACACGAGGATACGCAGTATTTT

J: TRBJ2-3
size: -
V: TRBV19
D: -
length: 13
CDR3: CASMEGGGDTQYF
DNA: TGTGCCAGTATGGAGGGGGGTGGAGATACGCAGTATTTT

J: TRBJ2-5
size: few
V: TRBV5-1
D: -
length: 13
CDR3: CASSLEAQETQYF
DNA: TGCGCCAGCAGCTTGGAGGCACAAGAGACCCAGTACTTC

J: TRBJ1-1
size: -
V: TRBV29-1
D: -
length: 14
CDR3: CSVGLGGLNTEAFF
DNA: TGCAGCGTTGGGTTGGGGGGGTTGAACACTGAAGCTTTCTTT

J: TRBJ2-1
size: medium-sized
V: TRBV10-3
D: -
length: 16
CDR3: CAISESGTVVYNEQFF
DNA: TGTGCCATCAGTGAGTCTGGGACGGTGGTCTACAATGAGCAGTTCTTC

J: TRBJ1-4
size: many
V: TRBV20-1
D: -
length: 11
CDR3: CSLREKGKLFF
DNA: TGCAGTCTGAGGGAAAAGGGGAAACTGTTTTTT

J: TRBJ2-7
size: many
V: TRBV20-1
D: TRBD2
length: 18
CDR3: CSARDLPGLAGDPYEQYF
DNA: TGCAGTGCTAGAGATCTACCTGGACTAGCGGGCGACCCCTACGAGCAGTACTTC

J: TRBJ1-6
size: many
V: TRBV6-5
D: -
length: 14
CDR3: CASSYETRDSPLHF
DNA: TGTGCCAGCAGTTATGAAACGAGAGATTCACCCCTCCACTTT

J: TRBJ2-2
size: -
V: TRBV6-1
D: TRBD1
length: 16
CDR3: CASSLLTGESTGELFF
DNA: TGTGCCAGCAGTTTGCTAACAGGGGAGAGCACCGGGGAGCTGTTTTTT

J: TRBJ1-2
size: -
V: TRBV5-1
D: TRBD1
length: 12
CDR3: CASSPGQGGYTF
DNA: TGCGCCAGCAGCCCAGGACAGGGCGGCTACACCTTC

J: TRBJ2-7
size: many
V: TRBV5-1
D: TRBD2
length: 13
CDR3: CASMLAGAYEQYF
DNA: TGCGCCAGCATGTTAGCGGGAGCCTACGAGCAGTACTTC

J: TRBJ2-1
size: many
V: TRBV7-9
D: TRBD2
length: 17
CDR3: CASSPNLAGGPYNEQFF
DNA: TGTGCCAGCAGCCCTAACTTAGCGGGGGGGCCCTACAATGAGCAGTTCTTC

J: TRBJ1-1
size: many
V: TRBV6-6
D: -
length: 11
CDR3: CASRLNTEAFF
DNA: TGTGCCAGCAGGCTCAACACTGAAGCTTTCTTT

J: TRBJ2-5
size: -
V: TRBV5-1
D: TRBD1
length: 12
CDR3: CASSTGEETQHF
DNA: TGCGCCAGCAGCACAGGGGAAGAGACCCAGCACTTC

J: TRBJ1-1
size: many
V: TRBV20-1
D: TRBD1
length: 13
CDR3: CSAGTPGGTEAFF
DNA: TGCAGTGCAGGCACCCCAGGGGGCACTGAAGCTTTCTTT

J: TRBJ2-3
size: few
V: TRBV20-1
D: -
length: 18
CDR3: CSARAPGWAGAHPDTQYF
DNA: TGCAGTGCTAGAGCCCCGGGCTGGGCGGGGGCCCATCCAGATACGCAGTATTTT

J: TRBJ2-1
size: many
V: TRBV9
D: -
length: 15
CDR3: CASSFSAPATNEQFF
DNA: TGTGCCAGCAGTTTTTCAGCGCCCGCCACAAATGAGCAGTTCTTC

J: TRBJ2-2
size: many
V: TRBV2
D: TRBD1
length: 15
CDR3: CASKADRAGTGELFF
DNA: TGTGCCAGCAAAGCGGACAGGGCAGGCACCGGGGAGCTGTTTTTT

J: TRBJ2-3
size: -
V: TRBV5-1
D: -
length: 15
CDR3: CASSFSSGGTDTQYF
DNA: TGCGCCAGCAGCTTTTCCAGTGGGGGCACAGATACGCAGTATTTT

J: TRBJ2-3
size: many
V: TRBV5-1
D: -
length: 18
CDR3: CASSLGAGAPSSTDTQYF
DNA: TGCGCCAGCAGCTTGGGGGCGGGGGCCCCCTCTAGCACAGATACGCAGTATTTT

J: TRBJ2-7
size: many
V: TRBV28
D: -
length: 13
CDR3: CASSSQGQYKQYF
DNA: TGTGCCAGCAGTTCACAGGGCCAGTACAAGCAGTACTTC

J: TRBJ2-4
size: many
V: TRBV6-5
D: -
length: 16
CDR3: CASSSLPNLAKNIQYF
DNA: TGTGCCAGCAGTTCCTTGCCTAATCTAGCCAAAAACATTCAGTACTTC

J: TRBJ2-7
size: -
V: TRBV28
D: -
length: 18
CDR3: CASSSSPIQTRTTYEQYF
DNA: TGTGCCAGCAGTTCCAGCCCAATACAGACTCGAACCACCTACGAGCAGTACTTC

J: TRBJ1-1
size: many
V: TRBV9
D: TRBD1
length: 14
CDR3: CASSDTGGGTEAFF
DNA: TGTGCCAGCAGCGATACAGGGGGTGGAACTGAAGCTTTCTTT

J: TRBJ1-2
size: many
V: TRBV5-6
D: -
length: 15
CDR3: CASSWEGQIYYGYTF
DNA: TGTGCCAGCAGCTGGGAAGGACAGATCTACTATGGCTACACCTTC

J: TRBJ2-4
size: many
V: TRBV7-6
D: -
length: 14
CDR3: CASSLEGLRDIQYF
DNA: TGTGCCAGCAGCTTAGAGGGGCTCAGGGACATTCAGTACTTC

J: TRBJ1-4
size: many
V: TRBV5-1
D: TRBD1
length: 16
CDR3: CASRRGYRGANEKLFF
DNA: TGCGCCAGCAGACGAGGCTACAGGGGAGCTAATGAAAAACTGTTTTTT

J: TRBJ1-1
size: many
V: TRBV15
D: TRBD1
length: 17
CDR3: CATSSWTGGLGNTEAFF
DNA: TGTGCCACCAGCAGTTGGACAGGGGGATTGGGGAACACTGAAGCTTTCTTT

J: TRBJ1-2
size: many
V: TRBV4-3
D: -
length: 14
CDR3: CASSQEGSFYGYTF
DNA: TGCGCCAGCAGCCAAGAGGGCAGCTTCTATGGCTACACCTTC

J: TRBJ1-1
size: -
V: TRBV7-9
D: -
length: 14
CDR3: CASSQGRANTEAFF
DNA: TGTGCCAGCAGCCAGGGACGGGCGAACACTGAAGCTTTCTTT

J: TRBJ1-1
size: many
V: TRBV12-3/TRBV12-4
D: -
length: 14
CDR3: CAGSDTLLNTEAFF
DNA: TGTGCCGGATCCGATACGTTACTGAACACTGAAGCTTTCTTT

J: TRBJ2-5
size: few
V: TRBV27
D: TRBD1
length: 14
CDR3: CASSQQDRVETQYF
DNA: TGTGCCAGCAGCCAACAGGACAGGGTGGAGACCCAGTACTTC

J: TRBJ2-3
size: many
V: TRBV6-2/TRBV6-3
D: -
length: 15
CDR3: CASSDRTVGVDTQYF
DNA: TGTGCCAGCAGTGATCGGACCGTAGGCGTAGATACGCAGTATTTT

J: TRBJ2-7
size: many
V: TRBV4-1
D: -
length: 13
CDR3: CASSQGEHYEQYF
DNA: TGCGCCAGCAGCCAAGGGGAACACTACGAGCAGTACTTC

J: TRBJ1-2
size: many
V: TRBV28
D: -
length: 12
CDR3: CASSSVWYGYTF
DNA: TGTGCCAGCAGTTCCGTTTGGTATGGCTACACCTTC

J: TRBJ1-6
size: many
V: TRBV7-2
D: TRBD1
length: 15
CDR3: CASSPGGGDNSPLHF
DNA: TGTGCCAGCAGCCCAGGGGGGGGGGATAATTCACCCCTCCACTTT

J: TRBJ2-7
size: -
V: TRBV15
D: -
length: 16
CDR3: CATSKDPARESYEQYF
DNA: TGTGCCACCAGCAAAGATCCTGCCAGGGAGTCCTACGAGCAGTACTTC

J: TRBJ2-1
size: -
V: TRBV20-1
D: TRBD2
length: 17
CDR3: CSARVLAGTFSYNEQFF
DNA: TGCAGTGCTAGAGTTCTAGCGGGAACGTTCTCCTACAATGAGCAGTTCTTC

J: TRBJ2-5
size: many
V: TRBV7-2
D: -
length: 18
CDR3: CASSHRAVQGYPQETQYF
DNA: TGTGCCAGCAGCCACCGCGCCGTACAGGGATATCCACAAGAGACCCAGTACTTC

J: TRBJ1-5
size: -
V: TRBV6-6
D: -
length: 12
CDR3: CASSLEDKPQHF
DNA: TGTGCCAGCAGTTTAGAGGATAAGCCCCAGCATTTT

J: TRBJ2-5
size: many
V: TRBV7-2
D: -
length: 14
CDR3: CASSLSTVQETQYF
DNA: TGTGCCAGCAGCTTATCTACAGTCCAAGAGACCCAGTACTTC

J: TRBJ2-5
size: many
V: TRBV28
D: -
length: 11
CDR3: CASSLDGQQYF
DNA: TGTGCCAGCAGTTTGGATGGACAGCAGTACTTC

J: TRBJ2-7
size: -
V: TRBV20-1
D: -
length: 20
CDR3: CSTIGLAGGWWGRHSYEQYF
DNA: TGCAGTACCATAGGACTCGCGGGCGGTTGGTGGGGGCGTCATTCCTACGAGCAGTACTTC

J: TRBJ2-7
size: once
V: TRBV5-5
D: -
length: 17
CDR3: CASSPLQGGGVPREQYF
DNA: TGTGCCAGCAGCCCCCTACAGGGCGGGGGCGTCCCTAGGGAGCAGTACTTC

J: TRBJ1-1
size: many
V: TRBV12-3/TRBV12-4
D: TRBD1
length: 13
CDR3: CASSKDRGSEAFF
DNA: TGTGCCAGCAGTAAGGACAGGGGGAGTGAAGCTTTCTTT

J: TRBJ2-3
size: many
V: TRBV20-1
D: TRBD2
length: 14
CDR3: CSAGLAGVGGTQYF
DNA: TGCAGTGCTGGTCTAGCGGGGGTGGGTGGTACGCAGTATTTT

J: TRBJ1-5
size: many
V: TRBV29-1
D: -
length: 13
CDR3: CSVVEHLNQPQHF
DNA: TGCAGCGTTGTTGAACACCTCAATCAGCCCCAGCATTTT

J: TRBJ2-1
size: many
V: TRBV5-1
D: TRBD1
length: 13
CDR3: CASSLTGGFEQFF
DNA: TGCGCCAGCAGCTTGACAGGGGGATTTGAGCAGTTCTTC

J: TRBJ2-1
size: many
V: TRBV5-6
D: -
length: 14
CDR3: CASSLGGLPREQFF
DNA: TGTGCCAGCAGCTTGGGGGGACTCCCTCGGGAGCAGTTCTTC

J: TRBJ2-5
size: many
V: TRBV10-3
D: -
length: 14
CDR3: CAISEWGNQETQYF
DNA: TGTGCCATCAGTGAGTGGGGGAACCAAGAGACCCAGTACTTC

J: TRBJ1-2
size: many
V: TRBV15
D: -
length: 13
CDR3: CATREGFGYGYTF
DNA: TGTGCCACCAGAGAGGGTTTTGGCTATGGCTACACCTTC

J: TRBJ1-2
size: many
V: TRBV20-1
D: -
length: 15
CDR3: CSASLGAGATYGYTF
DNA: TGCAGTGCTAGTTTGGGGGCGGGAGCTACCTATGGCTACACCTTC